The 13 T cell receptor beta chains presented below share a single source sample, sequenced in a study of blood T cell repertoires in COVID-19. The assay was immunoSEQ multiplex PCR, and TCRdb's table has in-frame clones only and misses some. The sample includes 430,000 or so clones, approximately 88% of them seen just once. Sequencing input: PBMCs or T cells enriched from blood (not recorded which). These receptors originate from a woman in her forties who had recovered from COVID-19.

The rearrangement joins TRBV19 to TRBJ2-1; 12 bases align to TRBD2. The CDR3 length is 15 residues. V dropped 5 bases and J dropped 9; count of bases not matched to a gene: 8. Germline V gene lookup returns CDR1 LNHDA and CDR2 SQIVND (reference sequence). CDR3 region: CASSRTSGDSGEQFF. The CDR3 nucleotides are TGTGCCAGTAGTCGGACTAGCGGGGACTCCGGTGAGCAGTTCTTC.

Worth noting for this clone: Different DNA sequences within this sample yield the same CDR3. J is TRBJ1-1 and V is TRBV7-9; no firm D call. V lost 4 bases and J 0 bases, leaving 9 bases between the germline ends. Germline CDR1 is SEHNR and CDR2 is FQNEAQ (reference sequence). The CDR3 contains 14 residues. CDR3 protein: CASSSTGVNTEAFF. The CDR3, as DNA: TGTGCCAGCAGCTCAACCGGGGTGAACACTGAAGCTTTCTTT. The complete variable domain, with remaining parts taken from reference TRBV7-9 and TRBJ1-1, reads DTGVSQNPRHKITKRGQNVTFRCDPISEHNRLYWYRQTLGQGPEFLTYFQNEAQLEKSRLLSDRFSAERPKGSFSTLEIQRTEQGDSAMYLCASSSTGVNTEAFFGQGTRLTVV.

V and J are TRBV5-4 and TRBJ2-7, with 9 bases lining up with TRBD1. There are 14 residues in the CDR3. Looked up from germline, CDR1 is SGHNT and CDR2 is YYREEE (reference sequence). Losses at the gene ends were 4 bases for V and 3 bases for J; bases not matched to a gene: 5. The CDR3 loop is CASSPPGQGYEQYF. DNA for the CDR3: TGTGCCAGCAGCCCTCCGGGACAGGGCTACGAGCAGTACTTC.

The chain carries TRBV10-2 and TRBJ1-6; 11 bases are shared with TRBD1. Looked up from germline, CDR1 is WSHSY and CDR2 is SAAADI. This CDR3 spans 15 amino acids. V lost 6 bases and J lost 7; bases outside the gene matches: 5. The CDR3 region has the DNA TGCGCCAGCAGCGGACAGGGGGCGCGGAATTCACCCCTCCACTTT. It specifies CASSGQGARNSPLHF.

CDR3 sequence (DNA): TGTGCCAGCAGCTTCGGCGCCATCACAGGGGGTCGATGGGCTTTCTTT. Translation: CASSFGAITGGRWAFF. V usage is TRBV7-9 and J usage is TRBJ1-1; 8 positions match TRBD1. CDR1 SEHNR and CDR2 FQNEAQ come from the germline V gene (reference sequence). With V trimmed by 3 bases and J by 11 bases, 17 bases remained unmatched. There are 16 residues in the CDR3.

This chain joins TRBV7-9 and TRBJ1-1; D might be TRBD1 (5 bases). The CDR3 runs 16 residues. CDR1 and CDR2 from the germline V gene are SEHNR and FQNEAQ (reference sequence). V was cut by 5 bases and J by 1 base, with 17 bases left in between. The CDR3 nucleotides read TGTGCCAGCAGCCAGGGCGGGGGTTTGAGGAACACTGAAGCTTTCTTT. As protein: CASSQGGGLRNTEAFF.

The chain has TRBV4-2 and TRBJ1-4; a weak D match, TRBD1 (5 bases). CDR3 size: 17 residues. The V gene lost 1 base and the J gene lost 2 bases, with 14 bases spanning the gap. CDR1 and CDR2 (germline): LGHNA, YNFKEQ. CDR3 protein: CASSQVSGRYTNEKLFF. The DNA for the CDR3 is TGTGCCAGCAGCCAAGTGTCAGGGAGGTACACTAATGAAAAACTGTTTTTT.

The rearrangement joins TRBV11-3 to TRBJ1-1; D is ambiguous. Germline V gives CDR1 SGHNT, CDR2 YENEEA. Trimming stripped 5 bases from V and 4 bases from J, with 11 bases between. The CDR3 totals 13 residues. The CDR3 DNA follows: TGTGCCAGCAGCCCCCTAACGTCCACTGAAGCTTTCTTT. As protein: CASSPLTSTEAFF.

This clone was observed a single time. The chain has TRBV15 and TRBJ1-1; 9 bases match TRBD1. The V segment lost 8 bases and the J segment 4 bases; nucleotides outside the gene matches: 2. The CDR3 extends over 12 amino acids. CDR1 is LNHNV and CDR2 is YYDKDF in the germline V gene (reference sequence). This CDR3 reads CATGQGTTEAFF. In DNA, the CDR3 is TGTGCCACCGGACAGGGGACCACTGAAGCTTTCTTT.

The chain has TRBV19 and TRBJ2-3, with D possibly being TRBD2 (5 bases). Per germline, CDR1 LNHDA and CDR2 SQIVND (reference sequence). The CDR3 is made up of 15 amino acids. The ends were cut back, 6 bases at V and 0 bases at J, with 13 bases in the middle. The CDR3, as DNA: TGTGCCAGTAGAAGAGGGCGGGCCAGCACAGATACGCAGTATTTT. Its protein is CASRRGRASTDTQYF.

This clone was seen once. The chain joins TRBV6-5 to TRBJ1-2, with 9 bases aligning to TRBD1. Germline V gene sequence: CDR1 MNHEY, CDR2 SVGAGI. V gave up 6 bases and J gave up 2 bases; unmatched junction bases: 4. The CDR3 spans 14 residues. The chain's CDR3 is CASRTGQGNYGYTF. The CDR3 DNA reads as TGTGCCAGCAGAACGGGACAGGGCAACTATGGCTACACCTTC.

The chain has TRBV7-2 and TRBJ2-2; TRBD2 matches 7 bases. CDR3 size: 16 residues. Germline CDR1 and CDR2: SGHTA and FQGNSA. Unmatched junction bases numbered 6, after V lost 5 bases and J lost 0 bases. The CDR3 region is CASSLGRYPNTGELFF. The CDR3 DNA follows: TGTGCCAGCAGCCTCGGGAGGTACCCGAACACCGGGGAGCTGTTTTTT. The full variable domain, its missing parts supplied by reference TRBV7-2 and TRBJ2-2, is GAGVSQSPSNKVTEKGKDVELRCDPISGHTALYWYRQSLGQGLEFLIYFQGNSAPDKSGLPSDRFSAERTGGSVSTLTIQRTQQEDSAVYLCASSLGRYPNTGELFFGEGSRLTVL.

The rearrangement uses TRBV4-2 and TRBJ1-2, with 7 bases aligning to TRBD1. CDR1 is LGHNA, CDR2 YNFKEQ, per germline. This CDR3 contains 14 residues. Germline trimming cut 4 bases from V and 4 bases from J; bases unmatched to any gene: 6. The CDR3 DNA sequence: TGTGCCAGCAGCCCTAGACAGGGAGGCTATGGCTACACCTTC. This translates into CASSPRQGGYGYTF.